This TCR beta chain was captured in a study of blood T cell repertoires in COVID-19. Deletions cut 2 bases from V and 4 bases from J, with 8 bases between. Germline V gene sequence: CDR1 GTSNPN, CDR2 SVGIG (reference sequence). The CDR3 is 13 residues long. Clones were sequenced by immunoSEQ multiplex PCR, and TCRdb holds only the in-frame ones, with some missing. The sample lists over 250,000 clones; around 92% were seen once. The genes are TRBV30 and TRBJ1-4, with D unclear. This TCR was recovered from a woman in her sixties who had recovered from COVID-19. Sequenced material: PBMCs or T cells enriched from blood (not recorded which). CDR3 nucleotide sequence: TGTGCCTGGAGTTCTGTAGATAATGAAAAACTGTTTTTT. The encoded protein is CAWSSVDNEKLFF.